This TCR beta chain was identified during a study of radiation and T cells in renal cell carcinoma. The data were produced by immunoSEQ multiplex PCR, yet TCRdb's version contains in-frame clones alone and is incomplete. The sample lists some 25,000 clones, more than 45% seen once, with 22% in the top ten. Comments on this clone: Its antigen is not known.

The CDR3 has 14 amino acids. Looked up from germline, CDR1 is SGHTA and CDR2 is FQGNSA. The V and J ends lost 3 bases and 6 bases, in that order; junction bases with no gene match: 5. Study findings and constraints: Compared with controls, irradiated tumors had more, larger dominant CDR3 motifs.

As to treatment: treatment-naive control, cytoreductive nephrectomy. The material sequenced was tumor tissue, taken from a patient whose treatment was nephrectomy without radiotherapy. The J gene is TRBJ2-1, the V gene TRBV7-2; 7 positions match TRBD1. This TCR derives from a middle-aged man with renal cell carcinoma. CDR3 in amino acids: CASSFRQGSNEQFF. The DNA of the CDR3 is TGTGCCAGCAGCTTCAGACAGGGTAGCAATGAGCAGTTCTTC.